This T cell receptor (beta chain) was captured in a study of T cell changes during pregnancy in multiple sclerosis. Assay used: immunoSEQ multiplex PCR; TCRdb lists only in-frame clones, some missing. The sample records 25,000 to 35,000 clones, roughly 87% being singletons. The germline V gene encodes CDR1 SEHNR and CDR2 FQNEAQ (reference sequence). CDR3 length: 12 residues. Trimming cost V 5 bases and J 5 bases, with 9 bases left between them. The sequence derives from a female donor with multiple sclerosis, enrolled in a pregnancy study. The rearrangement joins TRBV7-9 to TRBJ1-1; D is possibly TRBD1 (5 bases). The specimen was CD8+ T cells from peripheral blood mononuclear cells, collected in the first trimester of pregnancy. The DNA of the CDR3 is TGTGCCAGCAGCGAACGGGGGACTGAAGCTTTCTTT. As protein: CASSERGTEAFF. The full variable domain, completed using reference TRBV7-9 and TRBJ1-1, is DTGVSQNPRHKITKRGQNVTFRCDPISEHNRLYWYRQTLGQGPEFLTYFQNEAQLEKSRLLSDRFSAERPKGSFSTLEIQRTEQGDSAMYLCASSERGTEAFFGQGTRLTVV.